The T cell receptor beta chain under discussion was sequenced for a study of T cells after posttransplantation cyclophosphamide (TCRdb year 2016). Regarding the complete study: T cell repertoire reconstitution was tracked by TRB sequencing after myeloablative bone marrow transplantation in which posttransplantation cyclophosphamide was used as GVHD prophylaxis. Samples from around 35 PTCy-treated patients and 15 to 20 related bone marrow donors of those patients were subjected to antigen receptor sequencing. Blood from all 34 PTCy patients who had 1-year posttransplant specimens underwent TRB sequencing. In 3 patients, up to about 3 additional blood samples taken between 2 and 5.2 years after transplant also underwent TRB sequencing, as did pretransplant blood from 4 patients. Because TRA and TRB clonality correlated tightly in roughly ten samples, later TCR analyses were limited to TRB. Public TRB sequences were searched against a database of over 3,600 sequences associated with responses to pathogens, tumor antigens, self-antigens and alloantigens. Results the study describes overall, beyond this receptor: At 1-2 months, donor-recipient similarity was low but rose over the first year, and the later blood repertoires were often dominated by donor CD8+ memory clones. Across the roughly 40 patients, TRB clonality was highly associated with recipient CMV seropositivity and CMV reactivation, and diversity with PTCy was similar to that in the CNI/methotrexate controls. The TRB repertoires of T cells infiltrating skin or the GI tract showed only limited overlap with the TRB repertoires found in blood.

Peripheral blood samples were provided by related bone marrow donors on the day of marrow donation. Peripheral blood and bone marrow mononuclear cells were isolated by Ficoll-Hypaque density centrifugation and were cryopreserved. Genomic DNA was used for TRB sequencing, which was performed with the immunoSEQ assay at survey resolution or with the hsTCRB kit. In the authors' own workflow: The immunoSEQ software was used for initial read processing, and the LymphoSeq R package was used for repertoire analyses. Clonality was computed as 1 minus normalized Shannon entropy; Gini coefficient was also calculated for each TRB dataset. To infer phenotypes in unsorted samples, TRB sequences from sorted subsets of the recipient or donor were mapped onto unsorted samples from the same recipient. TCRdb re-hosts the immuneACCESS table, in-frame sequences only. Its copies lack some clones; in the studies checked, an unresolved V gene accounts for under half of them, and the cause for the rest is not known. That table is the source of V, J and clone size, and D and trimming were worked out from the DNA. This sample was tabulated with over 45,000 clones, among which there are no singletons. The ten largest clones capture 2.2% of the sample.

CDR3 length: 11 amino acids, cysteine to phenylalanine. The retained sequence is limited to the CDR3, 33 bases, with the frame set at the first base. From the germline V gene, CDR1 is SGHRS and CDR2 is YFSETQ. V is reduced by 4 bases and J by 6 bases, leaving a spacing of 5 bases between them. This clone showed up many times. Its binding antigen is unknown. No base quality information exists; no much larger clone differs at one position. The sequenced material came from PBMCs. Recombination linked TRBV5-1 to TRBJ2-1, with the D gene not clear enough to name. This sequence was found in a man aged 40-50 years in good health, CMV-negative, and a related stem cell transplant donor. CDR3 sequence: CASSAANEQFF. In nucleotide form, the sequence is TGCGCCAGCAGCGCGGCCAATGAGCAGTTCTTC.